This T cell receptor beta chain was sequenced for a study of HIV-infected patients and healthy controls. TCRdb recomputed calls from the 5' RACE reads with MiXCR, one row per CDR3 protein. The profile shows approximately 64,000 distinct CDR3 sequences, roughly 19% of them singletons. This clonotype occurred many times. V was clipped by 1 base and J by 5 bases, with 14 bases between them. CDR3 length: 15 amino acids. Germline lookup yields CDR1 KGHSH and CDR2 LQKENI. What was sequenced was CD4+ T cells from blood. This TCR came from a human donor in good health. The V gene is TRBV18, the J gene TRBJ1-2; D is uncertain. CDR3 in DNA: TGTGCCAGCTCACCACTGGATACGGGCGGTTATGGCTACACCTTC. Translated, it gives CASSPLDTGGYGYTF.